The entry below gives a single TCR beta chain sequence along with its context. This sample was included in a study of blood T cell repertoires in COVID-19. The table came from immunoSEQ multiplex PCR; TCRdb's copy has only in-frame clones and leaves some out. Among approximately 110,000 clones listed, approximately 84% were seen once. V dropped 1 base and J dropped 4 bases, with 13 bases sitting between them. The CDR3 extends over 15 amino acids. Germline V gene sequence: CDR1 KGHSH, CDR2 LQKENI. The sequenced material came from peripheral blood. The chain combines TRBV18 with TRBJ2-5; TRBD2 might be the D (7 bases). The clonotype comes from a man between 35 and 55 years old with acute or convalescent COVID-19. The CDR3 DNA follows: TGTGCCAGCTCACCACTGGCGGGGGCGTCAGAGACCCAGTACTTC. It is translated as CASSPLAGASETQYF.